Below are 10 T cell receptor beta chains sequenced from a single sample in a study of T cell responses to AZD1222 COVID-19 vaccine. Clones were sequenced by immunoSEQ multiplex PCR, and TCRdb holds only the in-frame ones, with some missing. This sample's table reports about 140,000 clones. Sequenced: peripheral blood. The source of these receptors is an adult in good health.

The chain employs TRBV5-1 and TRBJ1-1; 7 bases align to TRBD1. Germline trimming cut 4 bases from V and 0 bases from J; bases unmatched to any gene: 3. Germline CDR1 reads SGHRS; CDR2 reads YFSETQ. The CDR3 is 14 residues long. The DNA of the CDR3 is TGCGCCAGCAGCGGAACAGGGGTGAACACTGAAGCTTTCTTT. As protein: CASSGTGVNTEAFF.

V is TRBV9 and J is TRBJ1-2; unclear D gene. Germline CDR1 is SGDLS and CDR2 is YYNGEE. Trimming left V 4 bases short and J 4 bases short, with 17 bases between. This CDR3 contains 15 residues. The CDR3 DNA is TGTGCCAGCAGCTTGGACCTGGGGAGCGGCTATGGCTACACCTTC. Its translation is CASSLDLGSGYGYTF.

V usage is TRBV3-1 (or the pseudogene TRBV3-2) and J usage is TRBJ2-7; TRBD1 matches 8 bases. CDR1 and CDR2 from the germline V gene are LGHDT and YNNKEL (reference sequence). V shed 7 bases, J shed 3 bases, and the junction held 8 bases outside the gene matches. This CDR3 region has 14 residues. The CDR3: CASTNRGSYYEQYF. CDR3 sequence (DNA): TGTGCCAGCACAAACAGGGGGTCCTACTACGAGCAGTACTTC.

The chain is built from TRBV5-4 and TRBJ2-3, with D perhaps TRBD1 or TRBD2 (6 bases each). Germline V CDR1 and CDR2: SGHNT, YYREEE (reference sequence). This CDR3 has 15 amino acids. The V and J ends lost 5 bases and 2 bases respectively, with 15 bases between them. The CDR3 sequence: CASRPGGGTTDTQYF. CDR3 in DNA: TGTGCCAGCAGGCCTGGGGGCGGGACCACAGATACGCAGTATTTT.

This chain connects TRBV30 to TRBJ1-2, with D perhaps matching TRBD1 (6 bases). Germline loops: CDR1 GTSNPN, CDR2 SVGIG (reference sequence). Trimming removed 4 bases at V and 4 bases at J, with 16 bases between. The CDR3 is 14 amino acids. Here the CDR3 reads CAWTNRAGVYGYTF. CDR3 DNA: TGTGCCTGGACCAACAGGGCTGGAGTCTATGGCTACACCTTC.

This chain connects TRBV6-5 to TRBJ1-3, with 10 nucleotides matching TRBD1. CDR1 is MNHEY and CDR2 is SVGAGI in the germline V gene. V gave up 4 bases and J gave up 2 bases; unmatched junction bases: 2. The CDR3 length is 15 residues. In DNA form, the CDR3 reads TGTGCCAGCAGTTTCGGGACAGGGGCTGGAAACACCATATATTTT. It encodes CASSFGTGAGNTIYF.

This sequence joins TRBV5-5 and TRBJ1-1; TRBD1 aligns across 7 bases. The ends lost 4 bases at V and 2 bases at J; junction bases unmatched: 8. This CDR3 has 15 amino acids. The germline CDR1 and CDR2 sequences are SGHKS and YYEKEE (reference sequence). The CDR3 nucleotides read TGTGCCAGCAGCCCGACAGGGAATTACAACACTGAAGCTTTCTTT. As protein: CASSPTGNYNTEAFF.

The chain links TRBV19 to TRBJ2-5; 8 bases fit TRBD2. The germline V gene has CDR1 LNHDA and CDR2 SQIVND (reference sequence). J lost 0 bases, V lost 6 bases, and 9 bases had no gene match. CDR3 length equals 16 residues. The CDR3 sequence is CASSLNAGGHQETQYF. The CDR3 nucleotides are TGTGCCAGTAGCCTGAATGCGGGGGGCCACCAAGAGACCCAGTACTTC. The complete variable domain, with remaining parts taken from reference TRBV19 and TRBJ2-5, reads DGGITQSPKYLFRKEGQNVTLSCEQNLNHDAMYWYRQDPGQGLRLIYYSQIVNDFQKGDIAEGYSVSREKKESFPLTVTSAQKNPTAFYLCASSLNAGGHQETQYFGPGTRLLVL.

V and J are TRBV18 and TRBJ2-3; D unresolved. Germline CDR1 KGHSH, CDR2 LQKENI. V lost 4 bases to trimming and J lost 0 bases, with 20 bases between them. The CDR3 is 18 residues long. The CDR3 loop is CASSLRPDGPTSTDTQYF. The CDR3 nucleotides read TGTGCCAGCTCACTCCGACCAGACGGACCCACTAGCACAGATACGCAGTATTTT.

This sequence joins TRBV10-3 and TRBJ1-6, with TRBD1 as a possible D gene (6 bases). This CDR3 is 17 amino acids long. Germline V gene sequence: CDR1 ENHRY, CDR2 SYGVKD. The V and J ends lost 0 bases and 7 bases respectively, with 16 bases between them. CDR3 protein: CAISESIAGAENSPLHF. The CDR3 region has the DNA TGTGCCATCAGTGAGTCGATCGCAGGGGCTGAGAATTCACCCCTCCACTTT.